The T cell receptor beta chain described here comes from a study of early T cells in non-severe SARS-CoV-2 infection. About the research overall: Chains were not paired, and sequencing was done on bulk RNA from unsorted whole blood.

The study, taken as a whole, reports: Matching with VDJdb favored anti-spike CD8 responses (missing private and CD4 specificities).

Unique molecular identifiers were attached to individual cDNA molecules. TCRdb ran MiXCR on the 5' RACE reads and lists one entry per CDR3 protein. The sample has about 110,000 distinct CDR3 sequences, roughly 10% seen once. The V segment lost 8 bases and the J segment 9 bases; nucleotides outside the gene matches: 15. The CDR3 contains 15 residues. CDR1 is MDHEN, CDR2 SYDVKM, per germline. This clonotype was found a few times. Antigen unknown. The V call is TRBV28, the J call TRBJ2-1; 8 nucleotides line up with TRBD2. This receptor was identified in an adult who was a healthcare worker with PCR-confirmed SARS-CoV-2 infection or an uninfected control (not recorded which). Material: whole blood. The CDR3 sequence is CASWGSGTPGGEQFF. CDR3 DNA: TGTGCCAGCTGGGGTAGCGGGACTCCGGGTGGTGAGCAGTTCTTC. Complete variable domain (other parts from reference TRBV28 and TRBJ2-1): DVKVTQSSRYLVKRTGEKVFLECVQDMDHENMFWYRQDPGLGLRLIYFSYDVKMKEKGDIPEGYSVSREKKERFSLILESASTNQTSMYLCASWGSGTPGGEQFFGPGTRLTVL.